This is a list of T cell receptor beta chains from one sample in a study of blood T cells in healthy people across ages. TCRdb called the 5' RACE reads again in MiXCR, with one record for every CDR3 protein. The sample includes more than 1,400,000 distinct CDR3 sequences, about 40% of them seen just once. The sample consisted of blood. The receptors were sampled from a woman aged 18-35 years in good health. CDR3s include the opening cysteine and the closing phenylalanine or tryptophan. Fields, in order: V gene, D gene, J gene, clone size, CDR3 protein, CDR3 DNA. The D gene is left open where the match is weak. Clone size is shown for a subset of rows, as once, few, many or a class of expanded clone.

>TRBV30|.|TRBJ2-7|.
CAWSVGVPYEQYF
TGTGCCTGGAGTGTCGGTGTGCCCTACGAGCAGTACTTC
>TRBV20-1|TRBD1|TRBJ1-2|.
CSASPGGATNYGYTF
TGCAGTGCTAGCCCAGGGGGGGCAACTAACTATGGCTACACCTTC
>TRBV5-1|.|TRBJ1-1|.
CASRSFSGDMNTEAFF
TGCGCCAGCAGAAGTTTCTCAGGGGACATGAACACTGAAGCTTTCTTT
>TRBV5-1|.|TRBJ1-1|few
CASSPSANTEAFF
TGCGCCAGCAGTCCCTCGGCGAACACTGAAGCTTTCTTT
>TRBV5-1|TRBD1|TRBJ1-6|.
CASSPSGGFSPLHF
TGCGCCAGCAGCCCTTCAGGGGGCTTTTCACCCCTCCACTTT
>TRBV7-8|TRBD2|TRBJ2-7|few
CASSLVWTSGGPYEQYF
TGTGCCAGCAGCTTAGTCTGGACTAGCGGGGGGCCGTACGAGCAGTACTTC
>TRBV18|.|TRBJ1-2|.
CASSPQRTSNYGYTF
TGTGCCAGCTCACCACAAAGGACCTCTAACTATGGCTACACCTTC
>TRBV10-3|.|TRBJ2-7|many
CAISEKGYEQYF
TGTGCCATCAGTGAGAAGGGGTACGAGCAGTACTTC
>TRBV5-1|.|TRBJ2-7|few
CASSLEIGSSYEQYF
TGCGCCAGCAGCTTGGAGATCGGCAGCTCCTACGAGCAGTACTTC
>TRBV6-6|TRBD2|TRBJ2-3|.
CASSAPKTSGENTQYF
TGTGCCAGCAGTGCTCCGAAGACTAGCGGGGAGAATACGCAGTATTTT
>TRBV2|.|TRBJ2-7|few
CASSVQGQYF
TGTGCCAGCAGTGTACAGGGGCAGTACTTC
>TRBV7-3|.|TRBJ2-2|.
CASSSNWDLGELFF
TGTGCCAGCAGCTCCAATTGGGACCTCGGGGAGCTGTTTTTT
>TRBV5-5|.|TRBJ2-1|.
CASSTAPQQSYNEQFF
TGTGCCAGCTCGACAGCCCCCCAGCAGTCCTACAATGAGCAGTTCTTC
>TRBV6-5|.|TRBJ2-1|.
CASSWGVGGYNEQFF
TGTGCCAGCAGTTGGGGCGTGGGGGGCTACAATGAGCAGTTCTTC
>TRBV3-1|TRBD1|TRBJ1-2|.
CASSPPYGTVNYGYTF
TGTGCCAGCAGCCCACCATACGGGACAGTCAACTATGGCTACACCTTC
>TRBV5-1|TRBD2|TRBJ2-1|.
CASSLTSGGDEQFF
TGCGCCAGCAGCTTAACTAGCGGGGGAGATGAGCAGTTCTTC
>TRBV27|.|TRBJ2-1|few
CASSFGTNNEQFF
TGTGCCAGCAGTTTCGGAACTAACAATGAGCAGTTCTTC
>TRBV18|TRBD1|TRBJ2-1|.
CASSPAAGTGHNEQFF
TGTGCCAGCTCACCGGCGGCCGGGACAGGACACAATGAGCAGTTCTTC
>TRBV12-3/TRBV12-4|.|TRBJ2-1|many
CASSPIGGRDEQFF
TGTGCCAGCAGTCCCATAGGAGGGCGGGATGAGCAGTTCTTC
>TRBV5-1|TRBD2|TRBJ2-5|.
CASSSTVAGGKETQYF
TGCGCCAGCAGCTCCACCGTAGCGGGGGGTAAAGAGACCCAGTACTTC
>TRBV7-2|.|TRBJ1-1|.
CASSLTSGLNTEAFF
TGTGCCAGCAGCTTAACGTCCGGGCTGAACACTGAAGCTTTCTTT
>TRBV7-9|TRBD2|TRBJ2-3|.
CASSLSTGGFVFADTQYF
TGTGCCAGCAGCTTATCCACGGGAGGTTTTGTTTTCGCAGATACGCAGTATTTT
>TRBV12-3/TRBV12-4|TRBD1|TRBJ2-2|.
CASRETGTNTGELFF
TGTGCCAGCAGAGAGACAGGGACCAACACCGGGGAGCTGTTTTTT
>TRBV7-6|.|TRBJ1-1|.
CASSLTAGGASPFMNTEAFF
TGTGCCAGCAGCCTTACGGCGGGGGGGGCGAGCCCTTTTATGAACACTGAAGCTTTCTTT
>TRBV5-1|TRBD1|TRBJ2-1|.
CASSNGGTGSNEQFF
TGCGCCAGCAGCAATGGAGGGACAGGGAGCAATGAGCAGTTCTTC
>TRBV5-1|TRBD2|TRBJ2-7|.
CASSFSSGDHEQYF
TGCGCCAGCAGCTTTTCTAGCGGGGACCACGAGCAGTACTTC
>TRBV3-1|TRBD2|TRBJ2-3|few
CASSHGSGRGGTQYF
TGTGCCAGCAGCCACGGAAGCGGGAGAGGTGGAACGCAGTATTTT
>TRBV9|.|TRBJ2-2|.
CASSSGRSSTGELFF
TGTGCCAGCAGCTCGGGACGGTCGTCCACCGGGGAGCTGTTTTTT
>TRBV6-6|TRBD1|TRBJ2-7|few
CASRGPTGHEQYF
TGTGCCAGCAGGGGTCCGACAGGGCACGAGCAGTACTTC
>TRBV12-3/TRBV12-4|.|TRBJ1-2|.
CASSLSRENDGYTF
TGTGCCAGCAGTTTAAGCAGGGAGAATGATGGCTACACCTTC
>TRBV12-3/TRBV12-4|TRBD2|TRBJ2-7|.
CASSLEQWGTSRQRSYNEQYF
TGTGCCAGCAGTTTAGAGCAGTGGGGGACTAGTCGCCAACGCTCCTACAATGAGCAGTACTTC
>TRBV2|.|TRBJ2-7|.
CASSEAQGAYEQYF
TGTGCCAGCAGTGAAGCACAGGGAGCCTACGAGCAGTACTTC
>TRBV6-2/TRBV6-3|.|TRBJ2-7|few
CASSRLTLYEQYF
TGTGCCAGCAGTCGACTTACCCTCTACGAGCAGTACTTC
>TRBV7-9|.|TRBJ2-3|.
CASSLVETDTQYF
TGTGCCAGCAGCTTGGTAGAGACGGATACGCAGTATTTT
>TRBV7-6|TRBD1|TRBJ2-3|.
CASSLGTGLDTQYF
TGTGCCAGCAGCTTAGGGACAGGGTTGGATACGCAGTATTTT
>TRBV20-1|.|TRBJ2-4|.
CSARAFSGIQYF
TGCAGTGCTAGAGCCTTTTCGGGCATTCAGTACTTC
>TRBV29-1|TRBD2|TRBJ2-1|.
CSVLTSGQNNEQFF
TGCAGCGTACTGACTAGCGGGCAAAACAATGAGCAGTTCTTC
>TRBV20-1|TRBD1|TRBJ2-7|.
CSAREDRASRQYF
TGCAGTGCTAGAGAGGACAGGGCCTCGAGGCAGTACTTC
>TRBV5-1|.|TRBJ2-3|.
CASSLSAGTDTQYF
TGCGCCAGCAGCTTGTCGGCGGGGACAGATACGCAGTATTTT
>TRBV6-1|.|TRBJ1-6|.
CASSVQGSPLHF
TGTGCCAGCAGTGTACAGGGATCACCCCTCCACTTT
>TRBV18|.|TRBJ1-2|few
CASSPGLPLYGYTF
TGTGCCAGCTCGCCCGGACTCCCTCTTTATGGCTACACCTTC
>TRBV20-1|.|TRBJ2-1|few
CSGYRTLSSYNEQFF
TGCAGCGGGTATCGCACCCTGAGCTCCTACAATGAGCAGTTCTTC
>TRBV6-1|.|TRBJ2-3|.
CASSGLAFETDTQYF
TGTGCCAGCAGTGGGTTAGCCTTCGAGACAGATACGCAGTATTTT
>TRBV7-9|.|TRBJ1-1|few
CASSGFRNTEAFF
TGTGCCAGCAGCGGGTTTAGGAACACTGAAGCTTTCTTT
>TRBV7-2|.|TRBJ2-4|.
CASSSGPQAEYF
TGTGCCAGCAGCTCAGGCCCTCAGGCCGAGTACTTC